A single sample gave rise to the 20 T cell receptor beta chains below, sequenced in a study of shared clonotypes between healthy human individuals. Some clones are missing from TCRdb's copy, which holds only in-frame ones; the method was immunoSEQ multiplex PCR. The data show 1.5 million to 2.5 million clones, with about 95% seen just once and approximately 1.2% held by the top ten. Terminally differentiated effector memory CD45RA+ cells were excluded from the naive CD8 cells, which were CD45RO-negative and positively selected for CCR7. Material: naive CD8+ T cells sorted from blood. These receptors originate from a man between 18 and 35 years old in good health.

The chain recombines TRBV6-5 with TRBJ2-2; the D call may be TRBD1 or TRBD2 (6 bases each). V lost 0 bases and J lost 6, with 11 bases in between. This CDR3 comprises 15 residues. From germline, CDR1 is MNHEY and CDR2 SVGAGI. DNA of the CDR3: TGTGCCAGCAGTTACTCGGCGAGGGGGGCCGGGGAGCTGTTTTTT. Amino acids: CASSYSARGAGELFF.

The J gene is TRBJ2-2, the V gene TRBV11-2, with 12 nucleotides matching TRBD2. Germline lookup yields CDR1 SGHAT and CDR2 FQNNGV. The CDR3 extends over 19 amino acids. Germline trimming cut 5 bases from V and 5 bases from J; bases unmatched to any gene: 15. In DNA, the CDR3 is TGTGCCAGCAGCCTATCAGGACTAGCGGGAATATGGGGGACCGGGGAGCTGTTTTTT. Translating it yields CASSLSGLAGIWGTGELFF. Complete variable domain (other parts from reference TRBV11-2 and TRBJ2-2): EAGVAQSPRYKIIEKRQSVAFWCNPISGHATLYWYQQILGQGPKLLIQFQNNGVVDDSQLPKDRFSAERLKGVDSTLKIQPAKLEDSAVYLCASSLSGLAGIWGTGELFFGEGSRLTVL.

The chain recombines TRBV27 with TRBJ1-1; 7 bases are a match to TRBD1. The junction had 8 bases not matched to a gene; V was cut back by 6 bases and J by 4 bases. The CDR3 has 14 residues. The germline V gene has CDR1 MNHEY and CDR2 SMNVEV (reference sequence). The DNA for the CDR3 is TGTGCCAGCAGACTGACAGGGTCCGGCACTGAAGCTTTCTTT. Its protein product is CASRLTGSGTEAFF.

This sequence joins TRBV11-2 and TRBJ2-7; the D gene is possibly TRBD1 (6 bases). Trimming removed 5 bases from V and 1 base from J, with 12 bases in between. The germline V gene encodes CDR1 SGHAT and CDR2 FQNNGV. This CDR3 is 14 amino acids long. DNA of the CDR3: TGTGCCAGCAGCACACAGGGAGAATCCTACGAGCAGTACTTC. It encodes CASSTQGESYEQYF.

The chain is built from TRBV9 and TRBJ2-6; D possibly uses TRBD1 or TRBD2 (5 bases each). V was pared by 0 bases and J by 0 bases, with 10 bases between. CDR1 and CDR2 (germline): SGDLS, YYNGEE. This CDR3 is built from 17 residues. The CDR3 coding sequence is TGTGCCAGCAGCGTAGTTGGGGGAAGCTCTGGGGCCAACGTCCTGACTTTC. Translation gives CASSVVGGSSGANVLTF.

This clone was observed once. The gene calls are TRBV6-5 and TRBJ2-4; possible D gene TRBD2, 5 bases. V shed 4 bases and J shed 6 bases, with 13 bases lying between them. This CDR3 has 14 residues. Germline V gives CDR1 MNHEY, CDR2 SVGAGI. For the CDR3, the DNA is TGTGCCAGCAGTTCAGAGGCCGCGGGAAACATTCAGTACTTC. Its translation is CASSSEAAGNIQYF.

The V and J genes are TRBV5-6 and TRBJ2-7; D not certain. The CDR3 runs to 14 residues. The germline V gene has CDR1 SGHDT and CDR2 YYEEEE. The ends were cut back, 3 bases at V and 2 bases at J, with 12 bases in the middle. The CDR3 loop is CASSWWTATYEQYF. DNA for the CDR3: TGTGCCAGCAGCTGGTGGACGGCTACCTACGAGCAGTACTTC.

CDR3: CASSLSLSQETQYF. CDR3 DNA sequence: TGTGCCAGCAGCTTGAGTCTAAGCCAAGAGACCCAGTACTTC. The chain carries TRBV5-4 and TRBJ2-5, with D hard to call. Trimming removed 1 base at V and 1 base at J, with 8 bases between. Germline-derived CDR1 and CDR2 are SGHNT and YYREEE (reference sequence). The CDR3 contains 14 residues.

The chain couples TRBV28 to TRBJ2-5, with a possible D match to TRBD2 (5 bases). The V end was cut by 2 bases, the J end by 5 bases, with 12 bases between. CDR1 is MDHEN and CDR2 is SYDVKM in the germline V gene. The CDR3 has 14 amino acids. DNA for the CDR3: TGTGCCAGCAGTTTAGTACAGCCGGGGGAGACCCAGTACTTC. It encodes CASSLVQPGETQYF.

This chain links TRBV27 with TRBJ2-5; possibly TRBD1 for D (5 bases). The germline V gene encodes CDR1 MNHEY and CDR2 SMNVEV (reference sequence). CDR3 length: 11 amino acids. Trimming took off 8 bases at V and 5 bases at J, with 9 bases between the two ends. The CDR3 protein is CASQGGETQYF. In DNA form, the CDR3 reads TGTGCCAGCCAGGGTGGGGAGACCCAGTACTTC.

The rearrangement joins TRBV15 to TRBJ2-5; perhaps TRBD2 as D (6 bases). CDR1 is LNHNV, CDR2 YYDKDF, per germline (reference sequence). Deletions cut 5 bases from V and 2 bases from J, with 18 bases between. The CDR3 is 16 amino acids. CDR3 loop: CATSDPWRAPQETQYF. CDR3 bases: TGTGCCACCAGCGACCCCTGGAGGGCGCCTCAAGAGACCCAGTACTTC.

CDR3 amino acids: CAISASVSGNSDTQYF. The CDR3 DNA reads as TGTGCCATCAGTGCCTCGGTGAGCGGGAACTCAGATACGCAGTATTTT. V usage is TRBV10-3 and J usage is TRBJ2-3, with 7 nucleotides matching TRBD2. The length of the CDR3 is 16 residues. The V gene end was trimmed by 4 bases and the J gene end by 4 bases; junction bases not matched to a gene: 11. Germline values: CDR1 ENHRY, CDR2 SYGVKD.

The CDR3 spells CASIYPIAGEDTQYF. The CDR3 DNA follows: TGTGCCAGCATTTACCCAATAGCGGGAGAAGATACGCAGTATTTT. The chain employs TRBV2 and TRBJ2-3; 9 bases align to TRBD2. Germline CDR1 SNHLY, CDR2 FYNNEI. CDR3 length: 15 amino acids. Losses at the gene ends were 7 bases for V and 5 bases for J; bases not matched to a gene: 10. The whole variable domain, filled in from reference TRBV2 and TRBJ2-3, reads EPEVTQTPSHQVTQMGQEVILRCVPISNHLYFYWYRQILGQKVEFLVSFYNNEISEKSEIFDDQFSVERPDGSNFTLKIRSTKLEDSAMYFCASIYPIAGEDTQYFGPGTRLTVL.

The J gene is TRBJ2-1, the V gene TRBV27, with 10 nucleotides matching TRBD1. With V trimmed by 5 bases and J by 8 bases, 12 bases remained unmatched. CDR3 length: 16 residues. Germline CDR1 and CDR2: MNHEY and SMNVEV (reference sequence). The DNA for the CDR3 is TGTGCCAGCAGTCCCCGGACAGGGGGTCCTTATTATGAGCAGTTCTTC. It yields the protein CASSPRTGGPYYEQFF.

A remark on this clone: This sample includes further DNA sequences coding for the same CDR3. The chain links TRBV29-1 to TRBJ2-7; 7 nucleotides align to TRBD2. Germline V lookup: CDR1 SQVTM, CDR2 ANQGSEA. This CDR3 contains 12 residues. The V gene end was trimmed by 6 bases and the J gene end by 2 bases; junction bases not matched to a gene: 4. CDR3 in amino acids: CSVLAGAYEQYF. The CDR3, as DNA: TGCAGCGTCCTTGCGGGAGCCTACGAGCAGTACTTC.

A remark on this clone: The junction shows a germline mismatch at one end, possibly a read error. J is TRBJ1-1 and V is TRBV7-7; no definite D call. The germline gives CDR1 SSHAT, CDR2 FNYEAQ (reference sequence). This CDR3 spans 13 amino acids. In nucleotides, the CDR3 is TGTGCTAGCAGCTTAAAGCGATGGCAGGCCGCTTTCTTT. Protein product: CASSLKRWQAAFF.

The rearrangement uses TRBV6-5 and TRBJ2-7; unclear D gene. Germline CDR1 reads MNHEY; CDR2 reads SVGAGI. Between the trimmed V and J ends, which lost 5 bases and 3 bases, there was a span of 14 bases. The CDR3 spans 14 residues. The DNA of the CDR3 is TGTGCCAGCAGTACCTCTGGTGGAGACTACGAGCAGTACTTC. Encoded protein: CASSTSGGDYEQYF.

This clone is a singleton in its sample. J is TRBJ2-3 and V is TRBV6-6; TRBD2 agrees at 11 bases. After removal of 1 base from V and 5 bases from J, the junction contained 5 bases not matched to a gene. CDR3 length equals 16 residues. Germline CDR1 MNHNY, CDR2 SVGAGI (reference sequence). CDR3 sequence: CASSYFLAGGEDTQYF. DNA of the CDR3: TGTGCCAGCAGTTACTTTCTAGCGGGGGGCGAAGATACGCAGTATTTT.

The rearrangement joins TRBV5-4 to TRBJ2-7; 7 bases align to TRBD1. The CDR3 spans 13 residues. J was trimmed by 1 base and V by 4 bases; bases with no gene match: 2. The germline V gene encodes CDR1 SGHNT and CDR2 YYREEE (reference sequence). The CDR3 nucleotides read TGTGCCAGCAGCGGACAGGATTCCTACGAGCAGTACTTC. Amino acids: CASSGQDSYEQYF.

This clone was seen once. The gene calls are TRBV9 and TRBJ2-5; no clear D. The V gene lost 2 bases and the J gene lost 2 bases, with 7 bases spanning the gap. CDR1 is SGDLS, CDR2 YYNGEE, per germline. The CDR3 is 13 amino acids. The CDR3 coding sequence is TGTGCCAGCAGCGTGGGTTGGCAAGAGACCCAGTACTTC. This translates into CASSVGWQETQYF. Complete variable domain (other parts from reference TRBV9 and TRBJ2-5): DSGVTQTPKHLITATGQRVTLRCSPRSGDLSVYWYQQSLDQGLQFLIQYYNGEERAKGNILERFSAQQFPDLHSELNLSSLELGDSALYFCASSVGWQETQYFGPGTRLLVL.